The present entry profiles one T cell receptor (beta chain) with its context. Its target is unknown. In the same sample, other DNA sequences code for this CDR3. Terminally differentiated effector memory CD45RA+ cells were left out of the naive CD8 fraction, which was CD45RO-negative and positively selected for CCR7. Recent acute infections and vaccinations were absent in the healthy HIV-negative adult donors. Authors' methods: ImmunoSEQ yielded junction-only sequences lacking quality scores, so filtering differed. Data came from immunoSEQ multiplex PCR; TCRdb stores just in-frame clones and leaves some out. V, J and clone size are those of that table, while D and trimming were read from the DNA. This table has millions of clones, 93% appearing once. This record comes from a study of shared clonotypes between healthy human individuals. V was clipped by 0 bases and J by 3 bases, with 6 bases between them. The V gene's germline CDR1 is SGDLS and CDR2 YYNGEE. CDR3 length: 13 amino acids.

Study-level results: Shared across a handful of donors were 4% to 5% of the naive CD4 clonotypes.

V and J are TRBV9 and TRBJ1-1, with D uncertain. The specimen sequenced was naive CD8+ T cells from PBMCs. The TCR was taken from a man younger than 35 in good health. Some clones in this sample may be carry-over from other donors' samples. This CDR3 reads CASSVGTYTEAFF. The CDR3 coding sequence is TGTGCCAGCAGCGTAGGCACCTACACTGAAGCTTTCTTT.